The rows below give T cell receptor beta chains drawn from one sample of a study of blood T cell repertoires in COVID-19. Some clones are missing from TCRdb's copy, which holds only in-frame ones; the method was immunoSEQ multiplex PCR. In the table there are under 350,000 clones, approximately 85% of which are singletons. The sequenced sample was peripheral blood. Every receptor here comes from a human donor in a cohort sampled during active COVID-19. Each CDR3 is given with its conserved first and last residue. The D gene is left open where the match is weak. A row's size may be missing; if present it is once, few, many or a size class.

d_gene | abundance | j_gene | v_gene | CDR3aa
. | many | TRBJ2-5 | TRBV27 | CASSPPGRGEETQYF
TRBD1 | . | TRBJ2-7 | TRBV2 | CASRIRGYRVNEQYF
. | few | TRBJ1-1 | TRBV6-2/TRBV6-3 | CASSFEARNTEAFF
. | once | TRBJ1-5 | TRBV28 | CASSPGGRSSQPQHF
. | . | TRBJ1-6 | TRBV7-3 | CASSLGPQGTYNSPLHF
TRBD1 | . | TRBJ1-5 | TRBV7-9 | CASSLGDRGQPQHF
TRBD1 | . | TRBJ1-2 | TRBV7-9 | CASSSDRGRHYGYTF
. | . | TRBJ2-3 | TRBV18 | CASSPPPADTQYF
TRBD1 | . | TRBJ2-2 | TRBV4-1 | CASSQGTGGSNTGELFF
. | . | TRBJ1-5 | TRBV3-1/TRBV3-2 | CASSPRGGNQPQHF
. | . | TRBJ2-7 | TRBV30 | CAWREQGYYEQYF
. | few | TRBJ1-5 | TRBV7-2 | CASRKQTYSNQPQHF
. | . | TRBJ2-7 | TRBV5-1 | CASSLAGDAVYEQYF
. | . | TRBJ2-1 | TRBV29-1 | CSVERDSNNEQFF
. | . | TRBJ2-1 | TRBV6-5 | CASALDRNNEQFF
. | . | TRBJ1-1 | TRBV5-1 | CASSLVGFVNTEAFF
TRBD1 | . | TRBJ1-1 | TRBV27 | CASSPDRENTEAFF
. | . | TRBJ2-1 | TRBV5-1 | CASSLDVYSYNEQFF
TRBD1 | . | TRBJ1-6 | TRBV19 | CASSIGPGGSPLHF
. | . | TRBJ1-5 | TRBV18 | CASSPDSSNQPQHF
. | . | TRBJ2-5 | TRBV27 | CASSLRSPGLNYF
TRBD2 | . | TRBJ2-2 | TRBV5-4 | CASTSGASTGELFF
. | . | TRBJ1-1 | TRBV4-1 | CASSSRNTEAFF
. | once | TRBJ2-3 | TRBV7-9 | CASSLALGRGPDTQYF
. | . | TRBJ2-5 | TRBV5-8 | CASSFQGRRETQYF
TRBD2 | . | TRBJ2-3 | TRBV5-5 | CASSPGGSGRTDTQYF
. | . | TRBJ2-1 | TRBV10-1 | CASSDRGEQFF
TRBD1 | . | TRBJ1-2 | TRBV3-1/TRBV3-2 | CASSQMDYRGNYGYTF
TRBD2 | . | TRBJ2-5 | TRBV5-1 | CASSLGLAGGQETQYF
. | . | TRBJ1-2 | TRBV19 | CASSTTVNYGYTF
TRBD2 | . | TRBJ2-3 | TRBV7-9 | CASSLLAGGLDTQYF
TRBD1 | . | TRBJ2-7 | TRBV15 | CATSRDMGTGSSYEQYF
. | . | TRBJ1-2 | TRBV5-8 | CASSLTEYGYTF
TRBD1 | . | TRBJ2-3 | TRBV19 | CASRGQGTDTQYF
. | . | TRBJ1-1 | TRBV7-9 | CASSLTGSNTEAFF
. | few | TRBJ2-7 | TRBV5-6 | CASSSRGHLFYEQYF
. | . | TRBJ1-2 | TRBV12-3/TRBV12-4 | CASSFRGVGYTF
. | . | TRBJ2-7 | TRBV4-1 | CASSHHLKGGGGSSYEQYF
. | . | TRBJ1-1 | TRBV27 | CASSLNPRQTLNTEAFF
. | . | TRBJ2-7 | TRBV11-2 | CASSVGLSYEQYF
TRBD1 | . | TRBJ2-7 | TRBV9 | CASSAGDRGNEQYF
TRBD1 | . | TRBJ1-6 | TRBV15 | CATSRADRPNSPLHF
. | . | TRBJ1-2 | TRBV18 | CASLYPPNYGYTF
. | . | TRBJ2-1 | TRBV24-1 | CATSDSTTSSYNEQFF
. | . | TRBJ1-1 | TRBV9 | CASSPRGKTGMNTEAFF
TRBD1 | . | TRBJ2-5 | TRBV5-1 | CASSPTGSYETQYF
TRBD2 | . | TRBJ2-2 | TRBV6-5 | CASAGGTLNTGELFF